Shown below are 24 T cell receptor beta chains from a single sample sequenced in a study of blood T cell repertoires in COVID-19. Sequenced by immunoSEQ multiplex PCR; TCRdb stores in-frame clones only, minus some. In the table there are roughly 200,000 clones, 65% to 85% of which are singletons. Sequencing was performed on peripheral blood. Receptor source: a woman in her 40s with COVID-19, enrolled during active disease.

The V gene is TRBV9, the J gene TRBJ1-5, with D maybe TRBD1 (6 bases). CDR3 length: 16 amino acids. Trimming shortened V by 0 bases and J by 2 bases, and 12 bases separated the two germline ends. Germline V gives CDR1 SGDLS, CDR2 YYNGEE. DNA of the CDR3: TGTGCCAGCAGCGTAGATGGCAGGGGAGGCAATCAGCCCCAGCATTTT. Its translation: CASSVDGRGGNQPQHF.

This clone turned up a few times. The gene calls are TRBV9 and TRBJ1-2; 9 nucleotides align to TRBD1. From germline, CDR1 is SGDLS and CDR2 YYNGEE. CDR3 length equals 17 residues. V lost 0 bases and J lost 3; bases outside the gene matches: 9. For the CDR3, the DNA is TGTGCCAGCAGCGTAGGATTTCGGGGGGACAGGGACTATGGCTACACCTTC. Its translation is CASSVGFRGDRDYGYTF.

In its sample, this clone was seen once. One end of the junction varies from germline; a read error may be responsible. The V call is TRBV4-2, the J call TRBJ2-6; 9 bases line up with TRBD2. This CDR3 spans 19 amino acids. CDR1 LGHNA and CDR2 YNFKEQ come from the germline V gene. This chain's CDR3 is CASGQAVSGGISGANVLTF. Written as DNA, the CDR3 is TGTGCCAGCGGCCAAGCCGTTAGCGGGGGAATTTCTGGGGCCAACGTCCTGACTTTC.

The chain couples TRBV9 to TRBJ2-5; D gene ambiguous. The length of the CDR3 is 15 residues. The V end was cut by 7 bases, the J end by 1 base, with 17 bases between. CDR1 and CDR2 (germline): SGDLS, YYNGEE. CDR3 in amino acids: CASATWAAPQETQYF. Here the CDR3 DNA reads TGTGCCAGCGCTACGTGGGCCGCCCCCCAAGAGACCCAGTACTTC.

This clone was observed at least ten times. The genes are TRBV12-3 or TRBV12-4 and TRBJ1-2; D unresolved. The CDR3 is 13 residues long. V lost 5 bases, J lost 4 bases, and 11 bases lay in between. The CDR3 nucleotides are TGTGCCAGCAGTAACAGTATAACCTATGGCTACACCTTC. This codes for CASSNSITYGYTF.

The chain carries TRBV5-8 and TRBJ1-4; a possible D gene is TRBD1 (5 bases). Germline-derived CDR1 and CDR2 are SGHTS and YDEGEE. The CDR3 contains 15 residues. V was pared by 4 bases and J by 8 bases, with 18 bases between. CDR3 nucleotide sequence: TGTGCCAGCAGCCACCGGTTGACAGCCACCGAAAAACTGTTTTTT. Protein: CASSHRLTATEKLFF.

Of note for this clone: The sample carries other DNA sequences with the same CDR3. The chain couples TRBV29-1 to TRBJ1-2; 8 bases are shared with TRBD1. Germline V gives CDR1 SQVTM, CDR2 ANQGSEA. V gave up 4 bases and J gave up 4 bases; unmatched junction bases: 2. The CDR3 sequence is 12 residues long. The CDR3 loop is CSVGQGAYGYTF. CDR3 DNA: TGCAGCGTTGGTCAGGGGGCCTATGGCTACACCTTC.

The chain joins TRBV7-8 to TRBJ1-1; D possibly corresponds to TRBD1 (5 bases). CDR3 length: 13 residues. The V and J ends lost 1 base and 8 bases respectively, with 11 bases between them. The germline gives CDR1 SGHVS, CDR2 FQNEAQ. The CDR3 nucleotides are TGTGCCAGCAGCTTAGACAAGGGGTCGGAAGCTTTCTTT. Encoded protein: CASSLDKGSEAFF.

The V and J genes are TRBV5-1 and TRBJ2-2, with D maybe TRBD1 (6 bases). CDR1 and CDR2 (germline): SGHRS, YFSETQ. There are 16 residues in the CDR3. The V end lost 2 bases, the J end lost 0 bases, and 11 bases lay between the germline ends. This CDR3 reads CASSLPGAANTGELFF. The DNA for the CDR3 is TGCGCCAGCAGCTTACCAGGGGCAGCGAACACCGGGGAGCTGTTTTTT.

The rearrangement joins TRBV12-5 to TRBJ1-2; TRBD1 matches at 9 bases. Per germline, CDR1 LGHNT and CDR2 FRNRAP. This CDR3 spans 16 amino acids. V shed 5 bases, J shed 2 bases, and the junction held 9 bases outside the gene matches. The CDR3 nucleotides are TGTGCTAGTGGTAGCACCGGGACAGGGTTAAACTATGGCTACACCTTC. It yields the protein CASGSTGTGLNYGYTF.

The rearrangement joins TRBV30 to TRBJ1-2, with 7 bases identical to TRBD1. V lost 8 bases and J lost 7; bases outside the gene matches: 10. The CDR3 covers 12 residues. The germline V gene has CDR1 GTSNPN and CDR2 SVGIG (reference sequence). CDR3 loop: CARTDRECGYTF. The CDR3 coding sequence is TGTGCCCGGACCGACAGGGAGTGTGGCTACACCTTC.

The chain is built from TRBV15 and TRBJ2-1; unclear D gene. V lost 0 bases, J lost 8 bases, and 14 bases lay in between. CDR3 length: 15 residues. Germline V lookup: CDR1 LNHNV, CDR2 YYDKDF (reference sequence). CDR3 DNA sequence: TGTGCCACCAGCAGAGACCCCACCCGACACGATGAGCAGTTCTTC. Translated, it gives CATSRDPTRHDEQFF.

The chain has TRBV6-1 and TRBJ1-3, with 7 bases identical to TRBD1. This CDR3 comprises 16 residues. With V trimmed by 0 bases and J by 4 bases, 6 bases remained unmatched. The germline V gene encodes CDR1 MNHNS and CDR2 SASEGT. DNA for the CDR3: TGTGCCAGCAGTGAAGCAGACAGGGTCACGGGAAACACCATATATTTT. It specifies CASSEADRVTGNTIYF.

The genes are TRBV5-4 and TRBJ2-5; 8 bases match TRBD2. V shed 1 base, J shed 5 bases, and the junction held 4 bases outside the gene matches. The germline CDR1 and CDR2 sequences are SGHNT and YYREEE (reference sequence). The CDR3 is 14 residues long. The CDR3 spells CASSLYSGGETQYF. CDR3 coding DNA: TGTGCCAGCAGCTTGTATTCGGGGGGGGAGACCCAGTACTTC.

CDR3 bases: TGTGCCATCTGGGGGGGAAACTCCTACGAGCAGTACTTC. Amino acids: CAIWGGNSYEQYF. V and J are TRBV10-3 and TRBJ2-7; 7 bases align to TRBD2. Germline V gene data show CDR1 as ENHRY and CDR2 as SYGVKD. The CDR3 sequence is 13 residues long. V lost 8 bases, J lost 0 bases, and 4 bases stayed unmatched.

The rearrangement joins TRBV5-1 to TRBJ1-2; possible D gene TRBD1, 5 bases. There are 16 residues in the CDR3. Germline lookup yields CDR1 SGHRS and CDR2 YFSETQ. V gave up 0 bases and J gave up 0 bases, with 12 bases separating them. The CDR3: CASSLGGRTANYGYTF. CDR3 DNA: TGCGCCAGCAGCTTGGGGGGCCGGACGGCTAACTATGGCTACACCTTC. The full variable domain, in which reference TRBV5-1 and TRBJ1-2 provide the parts outside the CDR3, is KAGVTQTPRYLIKTRGQQVTLSCSPISGHRSVSWYQQTPGQGLQFLFEYFSETQRNKGNFPGRFSGRQFSNSRSEMNVSTLELGDSALYLCASSLGGRTANYGYTFGSGTRLTVV.

The chain couples TRBV3-1 (or the pseudogene TRBV3-2) to TRBJ2-2; the match to TRBD1 covers 9 bases. This CDR3 has 18 amino acids. Germline V gene data show CDR1 as LGHDT and CDR2 as YNNKEL (reference sequence). V gave up 0 bases and J gave up 3 bases; unmatched junction bases: 8. CDR3 amino acids: CASSQDLAGQGDTGELFF. CDR3 sequence (DNA): TGTGCCAGCAGCCAAGATTTGGCGGGACAGGGAGACACCGGGGAGCTGTTTTTT.

The rearrangement joins TRBV15 to TRBJ1-5; 8 bases are shared with TRBD1. The CDR3 covers 19 residues. CDR1 and CDR2 from the germline V gene are LNHNV and YYDKDF (reference sequence). Losses at the gene ends were 0 bases for V and 7 bases for J; bases not matched to a gene: 17. The CDR3 protein is CATSREGDKRTGFWQPQHF. In DNA, the CDR3 is TGTGCCACCAGCAGAGAGGGGGACAAAAGGACAGGGTTTTGGCAGCCCCAGCATTTT.

This chain connects TRBV27 to TRBJ1-1; D unclear. The germline gives CDR1 MNHEY, CDR2 SMNVEV (reference sequence). Between the trimmed V and J ends, which lost 6 bases and 0 bases, there was a span of 17 bases. The length of the CDR3 is 16 residues. The DNA for the CDR3 is TGTGCCAGCAGCCCTAGGGAGGGAAACCTGAACACTGAAGCTTTCTTT. Encoded protein: CASSPREGNLNTEAFF.

About this clone: Other DNA variants within this sample encode the same CDR3. The J gene is TRBJ2-7, the V gene TRBV5-6; D remains unclear. This CDR3 contains 11 residues. Trimming pared 3 bases from V and 1 base from J, leaving 2 bases between. Per the germline V gene, CDR1 is SGHDT and CDR2 is YYEEEE. CDR3 sequence: CASSSSYEQYF. The CDR3 region has the DNA TGTGCCAGCAGCTCATCCTACGAGCAGTACTTC.

As DNA, the CDR3 is TGTGCCAGCAGCTTACCTCTAGCGGGAGGGAACAATGAGCAGTTCTTC. It yields the protein CASSLPLAGGNNEQFF. The chain employs TRBV13 and TRBJ2-1; TRBD2 matches 12 bases. Trimming took 2 bases from V and 5 from J; bases not matched to a gene: 4. Germline V CDR1 and CDR2: PRHDT, FYEKMQ (reference sequence). The length of the CDR3 is 16 residues.

Turning to this clone: Other DNA sequences in the sample encode the same CDR3. V usage is TRBV9 and J usage is TRBJ1-1, with 9 nucleotides matching TRBD1. CDR3 length equals 13 residues. V lost 3 bases, J lost 5 bases, and 2 bases stayed unmatched. Looked up from germline, CDR1 is SGDLS and CDR2 is YYNGEE. Here the CDR3 DNA reads TGTGCCAGCAGCGGGACAGGGGTGACTGAAGCTTTCTTT. This encodes CASSGTGVTEAFF.

This clone has more than one count but fewer than ten. J is TRBJ2-7 and V is TRBV12-5; 10 positions match TRBD2. Losses at the gene ends were 2 bases for V and 1 base for J; bases not matched to a gene: 14. This CDR3 has 19 amino acids. The germline V gene has CDR1 LGHNT and CDR2 FRNRAP. The CDR3 sequence is CASGLWASGRARGSYEQYF. DNA for the CDR3: TGTGCTAGTGGTTTGTGGGCTAGCGGGAGAGCTCGCGGGTCCTACGAGCAGTACTTC.

This clone occurred a few times. DNA for the CDR3: TGCGCCAGCAGCTTGGTCTCTGGACTAGCGGGAGAGGATACGCAGTATTTT. It encodes CASSLVSGLAGEDTQYF. The J gene is TRBJ2-3, the V gene TRBV5-1, with TRBD2 matching over 13 bases. Losses at the gene ends were 0 bases for V and 6 bases for J; bases not matched to a gene: 7. CDR1 is SGHRS, CDR2 YFSETQ, per germline. This CDR3 comprises 17 residues.